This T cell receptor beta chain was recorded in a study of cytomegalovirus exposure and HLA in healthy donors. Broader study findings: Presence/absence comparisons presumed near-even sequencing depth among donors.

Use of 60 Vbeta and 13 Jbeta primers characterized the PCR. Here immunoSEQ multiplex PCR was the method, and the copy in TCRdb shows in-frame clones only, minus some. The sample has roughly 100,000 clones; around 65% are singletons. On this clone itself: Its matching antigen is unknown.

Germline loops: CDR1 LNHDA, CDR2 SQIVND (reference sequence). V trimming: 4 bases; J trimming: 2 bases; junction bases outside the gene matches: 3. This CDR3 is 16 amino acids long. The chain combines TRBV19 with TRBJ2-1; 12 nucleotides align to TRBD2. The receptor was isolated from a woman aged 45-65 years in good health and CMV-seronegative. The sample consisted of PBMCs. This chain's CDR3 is CASSTSGGAPYNEQFF. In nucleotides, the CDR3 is TGTGCCAGTAGTACTAGCGGGGGGGCTCCCTACAATGAGCAGTTCTTC.